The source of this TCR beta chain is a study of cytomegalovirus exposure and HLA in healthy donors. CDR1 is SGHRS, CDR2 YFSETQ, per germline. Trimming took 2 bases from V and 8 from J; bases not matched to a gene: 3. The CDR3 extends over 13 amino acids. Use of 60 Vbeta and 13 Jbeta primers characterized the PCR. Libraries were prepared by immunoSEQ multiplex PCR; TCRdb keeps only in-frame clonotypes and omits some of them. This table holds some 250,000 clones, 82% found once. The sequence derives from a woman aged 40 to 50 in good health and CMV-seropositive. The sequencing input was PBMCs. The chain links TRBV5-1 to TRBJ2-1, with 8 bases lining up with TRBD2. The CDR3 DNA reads TGCGCCAGCAGCTTCCACGGGGGGGATGAGCAGTTCTTC. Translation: CASSFHGGDEQFF.